This T cell receptor beta chain was sequenced for a study of cytomegalovirus exposure and HLA in healthy donors. Donors were ostensibly healthy at sampling, although undocumented immune exposures were probable. Researchers ran the PCR with 60 Vbeta and 13 Jbeta primers. Sequencing used immunoSEQ multiplex PCR; TCRdb keeps in-frame clones, though not all of them. The sample holds over 100,000 clones, more than 70% seen once. This CDR3 is 12 amino acids long. The germline V gene has CDR1 SEHNR and CDR2 FQNEAQ (reference sequence). This TCR was sampled from a male donor in good health and CMV-seropositive. V gene TRBV7-9 combines with J gene TRBJ1-1, with a tentative D call TRBD1 (6 bases). Sequencing used PBMCs. CDR3 protein: CVSQGVNTEAFF. DNA for the CDR3: TGTGTCTCACAGGGAGTTAACACTGAAGCTTTCTTT. Drawing the rest from reference TRBV7-9 and TRBJ1-1, the complete variable domain is DTGVSQNPRHKITKRGQNVTFRCDPISEHNRLYWYRQTLGQGPEFLTYFQNEAQLEKSRLLSDRFSAERPKGSFSTLEIQRTEQGDSAMYLCVSQGVNTEAFFGQGTRLTVV.